This entry is about one T cell receptor beta chain. Its antigen remains undetermined. Per-base quality was not reported, and no clone a single base away is much larger than it. The CDR3 covers 16 residues, taking in both the cysteine and the phenylalanine. The only DNA kept is the CDR3, 48 bases in frame from the first base. The germline V gene specifies KGHSH as CDR1 and LQKENI as CDR2. Trimmed from V: 3 bases; trimmed from J: 13 bases; junction bases lacking a gene match: 14. TCRbeta CDR3 regions were amplified from genomic DNA using the immunoSEQ Assay, a bias-controlled multiplex PCR. For the original study's pipeline: The number of nucleated cells in each sample was estimated by amplification of reference gene primers within the assay. To quantify the absolute abundance of each unique TCRbeta CDR3 rearrangement, sequence reads were collapsed and filtered. For each sample, productive Simpson clonality was calculated by taking the square root of Simpson's diversity index across productive rearrangements. The immuneACCESS repertoire file appears here via TCRdb, limited to in-frame rearrangements. These files lack a portion of the clones; in checked studies, under half of the deficit traces to unresolved V genes, and the cause of the others is not known. The V and J calls and clone size come from that table; D and trimming were worked out from the DNA. The sample table lists roughly 150,000 clones, about 91% of them with a count of one. The ten largest clones add up to 28% of the sample.

The data were obtained in a study of blood T cell repertoires in COVID-19 (TCRdb year 2020). Concerning the study at large: Collaborator samples came from the United States, Italy and Spain and covered acute and convalescent phases of COVID-19. The prospective study material was composed of cDNA or gDNA derived from T cells, B-cell-depleted T cells, or PBMCs. The samples were drawn from the first 160 participants of the ongoing ImmuneRACE study and from 1,254 subjects provided by 6 global collaborators. A freely available public database, intended as a resource for researchers studying the immune response to SARS-CoV-2, is where the repertoires were released. Sample metadata almost always included a de-identified subject ID, COVID-19 status, age in years and sex. Subjects who had been exposed to COVID-19, were actively infected with it, or had recovered from it provided the deeply sampled blood TCRbeta repertoires that made up the dataset. Where available, HLA class I and class II types were taken from metadata supplied by the sample provider and were not determined by assay-based typing. General findings and caveats noted by the study authors: How much clinical and demographic metadata was included differed by source and by participant, and the metadata was provided uncurated.

The collaborating institutions used their own protocols to collect whole blood in K2EDTA tubes. Collaborator samples were shipped for TCRbeta analysis as frozen whole blood, isolated PBMCs, or DNA extracted from either sample type. The TCR originated in a human donor in a cohort sampled during active COVID-19. The specimen sequenced was peripheral blood. This sequence uses TRBV18 and TRBJ2-2; 10 junctional bases match TRBD2. The CDR3 in this case is CASSPGLAGEHWGLFF. The DNA sequence follows: TGTGCCAGCTCACCGGGTCTAGCGGGGGAGCACTGGGGGCTGTTTTTT.